This TCR beta chain was captured by sequencing in a study of blood T cells in healthy people across ages. This clonotype was detected a few times. A J-beta primer mix and a sample-barcoded 5' primer were used in a second PCR of roughly 7 to 12 cycles. Through a template-switch adaptor with 12 random nucleotides, each cDNA molecule received a tag. TCRdb passed the 5' RACE reads through MiXCR, listing each CDR3 protein once. The table has 500,000 to 600,000 distinct CDR3 sequences, 25% to 30% seen once. This CDR3 region has 17 residues. Per the germline V gene, CDR1 is SGHAT and CDR2 is FQNNGV. The V and J ends lost 3 bases and 3 bases, in that order; junction bases with no gene match: 10.

The rearrangement uses TRBV11-2 and TRBJ2-3; 9 positions match TRBD2. This sequence was found in a woman aged 70-85 years in good health. The source material was blood. In DNA, the CDR3 is TGTGCCAGCAGCTTTCTACCGGGACTAGCAAAAACAGATACGCAGTATTTT. Translated: CASSFLPGLAKTDTQYF.